This TCR beta chain was profiled in a study of shared clonotypes between healthy human individuals. This CDR3 is 13 amino acids long. V lost 5 bases and J lost 15, with 20 bases in between. CDR1 and CDR2 from the germline V gene are SGHTA and FQGNSA. TCRdb's copy holds only in-frame clones and misses some; the assay was immunoSEQ multiplex PCR. The table has approximately 1,000,000 clones, 75% to 85% seen once; the top ten hold more than 0.45%. This chain connects TRBV7-2 to TRBJ2-4; no firm D call. The sequence derives from a man aged 18 to 29 in good health. Some clones in this sample may be carry-over from other donors' samples. Input material: memory CD4+ T cells from PBMCs. Subset denoted: CD45RA-negative fraction. The CDR3 loop is CASSLIPQAFRYF. The DNA of the CDR3 is TGTGCCAGCAGCCTCATCCCCCAGGCATTTCGGTACTTC. Supplemented by reference TRBV7-2 and TRBJ2-4, the full variable domain reads GAGVSQSPSNKVTEKGKDVELRCDPISGHTALYWYRQSLGQGLEFLIYFQGNSAPDKSGLPSDRFSAERTGGSVSTLTIQRTQQEDSAVYLCASSLIPQAFRYFGAGTRLSVL.